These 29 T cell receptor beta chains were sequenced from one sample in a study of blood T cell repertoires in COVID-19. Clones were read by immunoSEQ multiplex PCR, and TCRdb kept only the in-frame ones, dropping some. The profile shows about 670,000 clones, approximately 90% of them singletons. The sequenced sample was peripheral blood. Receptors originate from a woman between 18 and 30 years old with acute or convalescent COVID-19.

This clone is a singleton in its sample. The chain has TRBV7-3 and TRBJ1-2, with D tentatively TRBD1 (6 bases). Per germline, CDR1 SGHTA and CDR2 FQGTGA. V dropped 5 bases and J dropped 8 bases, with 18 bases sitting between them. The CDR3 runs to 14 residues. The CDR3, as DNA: TGTGCCAGCAGCCCCGGAGGGGGGGGAAGCGGCTACACCTTC. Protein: CASSPGGGGSGYTF.

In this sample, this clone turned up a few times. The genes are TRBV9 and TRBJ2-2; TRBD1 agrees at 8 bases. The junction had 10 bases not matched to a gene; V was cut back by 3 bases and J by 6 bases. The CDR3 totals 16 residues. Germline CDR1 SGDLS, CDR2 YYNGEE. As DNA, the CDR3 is TGTGCCAGCAGCGCCCCGGGGACAGGAGGGGCCGGGGAGCTGTTTTTT. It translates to CASSAPGTGGAGELFF. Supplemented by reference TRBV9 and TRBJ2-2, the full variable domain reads DSGVTQTPKHLITATGQRVTLRCSPRSGDLSVYWYQQSLDQGLQFLIQYYNGEERAKGNILERFSAQQFPDLHSELNLSSLELGDSALYFCASSAPGTGGAGELFFGEGSRLTVL.

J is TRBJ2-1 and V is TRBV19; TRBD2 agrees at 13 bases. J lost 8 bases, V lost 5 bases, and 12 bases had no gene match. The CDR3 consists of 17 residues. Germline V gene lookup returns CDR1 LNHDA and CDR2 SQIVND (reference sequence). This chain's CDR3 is CASSVSSLAGGDDEQFF. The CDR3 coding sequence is TGTGCCAGTAGTGTCTCCTCACTAGCGGGGGGGGACGATGAGCAGTTCTTC.

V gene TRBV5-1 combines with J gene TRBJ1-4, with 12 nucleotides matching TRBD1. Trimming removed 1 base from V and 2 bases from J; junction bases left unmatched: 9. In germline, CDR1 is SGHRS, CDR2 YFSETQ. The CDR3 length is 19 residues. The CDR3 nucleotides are TGCGCCAGCAGCTTGCACCCCGGGACAGGGGGCTCTACTAATGAAAAACTGTTTTTT. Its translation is CASSLHPGTGGSTNEKLFF.

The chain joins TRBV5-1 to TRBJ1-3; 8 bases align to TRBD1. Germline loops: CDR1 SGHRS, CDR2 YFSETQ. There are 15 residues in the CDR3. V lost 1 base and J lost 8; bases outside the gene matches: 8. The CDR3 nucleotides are TGCGCCAGCAGCTTGACAGGGGGGCCTCGGGACACCATATATTTT. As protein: CASSLTGGPRDTIYF.

This CDR3 is CASSYDTRYPWVRNTEAFF. CDR3 DNA: TGCGCCAGCAGCTACGATACCAGGTATCCCTGGGTAAGGAACACTGAAGCTTTCTTT. The chain employs TRBV5-1 and TRBJ1-1; D not certain. The CDR3 consists of 19 residues. The V end lost 3 bases, the J end lost 1 base, and 25 bases lay between the germline ends. Looked up from germline, CDR1 is SGHRS and CDR2 is YFSETQ.

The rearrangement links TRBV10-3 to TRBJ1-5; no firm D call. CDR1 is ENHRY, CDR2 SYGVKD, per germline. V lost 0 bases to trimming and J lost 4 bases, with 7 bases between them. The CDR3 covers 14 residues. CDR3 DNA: TGTGCCATCAGTGAGTCGACTCTGAATCAGCCCCAGCATTTT. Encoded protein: CAISESTLNQPQHF.

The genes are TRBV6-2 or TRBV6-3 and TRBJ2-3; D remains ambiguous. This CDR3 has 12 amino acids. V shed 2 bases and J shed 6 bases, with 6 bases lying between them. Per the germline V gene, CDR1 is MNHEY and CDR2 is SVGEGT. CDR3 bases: TGTGCCAGCAGTTACCGGTGGGATACGCAGTATTTT. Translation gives CASSYRWDTQYF.

For the CDR3, the DNA is TGTGCCAGTAGTATAGCGTTTGGGGGCGCTGGGGCCAACGTCCTGACTTTC. The encoded protein is CASSIAFGGAGANVLTF. The V gene is TRBV19, the J gene TRBJ2-6; tentative D call: TRBD1 (6 bases). The CDR3 sequence is 17 residues long. Germline values: CDR1 LNHDA, CDR2 SQIVND (reference sequence). Trimming cost V 1 base and J 2 bases, with 12 bases left between them.

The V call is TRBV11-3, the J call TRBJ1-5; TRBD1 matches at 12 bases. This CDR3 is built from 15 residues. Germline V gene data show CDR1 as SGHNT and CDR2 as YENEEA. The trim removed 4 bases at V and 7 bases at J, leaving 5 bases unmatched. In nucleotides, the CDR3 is TGTGCCAGCAGCTGGGGGACAGGGGGCAGGCAGCCCCAGCATTTT. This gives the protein CASSWGTGGRQPQHF.

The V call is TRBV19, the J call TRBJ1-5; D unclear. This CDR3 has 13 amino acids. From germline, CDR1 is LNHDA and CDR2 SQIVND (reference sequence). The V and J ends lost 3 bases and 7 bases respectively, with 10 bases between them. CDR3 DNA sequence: TGTGCCAGTAGTATGATGACGGGGCAGCCCCAGCATTTT. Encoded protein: CASSMMTGQPQHF.

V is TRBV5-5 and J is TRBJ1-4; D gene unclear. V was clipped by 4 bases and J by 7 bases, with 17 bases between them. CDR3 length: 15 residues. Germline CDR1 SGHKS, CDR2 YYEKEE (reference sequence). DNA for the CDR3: TGTGCCAGCAGCCCCCGTGGAGGGCGCGGTGAAAAACTGTTTTTT. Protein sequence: CASSPRGGRGEKLFF. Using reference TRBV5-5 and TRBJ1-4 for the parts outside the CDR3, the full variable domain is DAGVTQSPTHLIKTRGQQVTLRCSPISGHKSVSWYQQVLGQGPQFIFQYYEKEERGRGNFPDRFSARQFPNYSSELNVNALLLGDSALYLCASSPRGGRGEKLFFGSGTQLSVL.

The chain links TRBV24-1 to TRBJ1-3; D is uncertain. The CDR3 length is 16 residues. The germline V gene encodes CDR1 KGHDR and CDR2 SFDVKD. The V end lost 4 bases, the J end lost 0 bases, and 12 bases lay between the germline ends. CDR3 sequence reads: CATSDAGRSSGNTIYF. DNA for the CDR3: TGTGCCACCAGTGACGCCGGGAGGAGCTCTGGAAACACCATATATTTT.

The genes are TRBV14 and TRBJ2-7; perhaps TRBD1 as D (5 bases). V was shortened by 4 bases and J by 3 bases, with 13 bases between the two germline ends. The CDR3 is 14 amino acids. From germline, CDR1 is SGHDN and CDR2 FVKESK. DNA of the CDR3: TGTGCCAGCAGCCCAGTGGTCGACAGCTACGAGCAGTACTTC. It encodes CASSPVVDSYEQYF.

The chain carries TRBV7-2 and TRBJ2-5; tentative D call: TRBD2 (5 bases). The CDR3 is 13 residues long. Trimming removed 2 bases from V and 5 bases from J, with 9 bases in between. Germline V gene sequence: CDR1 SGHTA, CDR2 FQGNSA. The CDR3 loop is CASSLSPGETQYF. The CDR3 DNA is TGTGCCAGCAGCTTATCTCCGGGGGAGACCCAGTACTTC.

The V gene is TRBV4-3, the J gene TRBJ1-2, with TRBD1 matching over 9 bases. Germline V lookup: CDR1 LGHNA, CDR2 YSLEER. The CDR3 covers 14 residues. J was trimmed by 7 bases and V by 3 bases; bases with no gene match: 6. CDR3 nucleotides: TGCGCCAGCAGCCAGCAACAGGGGGCGGGTGGCTACACCTTC. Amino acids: CASSQQQGAGGYTF.

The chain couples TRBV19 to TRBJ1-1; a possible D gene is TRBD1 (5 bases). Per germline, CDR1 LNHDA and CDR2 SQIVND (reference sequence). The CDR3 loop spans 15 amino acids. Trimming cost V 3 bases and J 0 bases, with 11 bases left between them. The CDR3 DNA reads TGTGCCAGTAGTATGGGCTACAGGATGAACACTGAAGCTTTCTTT. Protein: CASSMGYRMNTEAFF.

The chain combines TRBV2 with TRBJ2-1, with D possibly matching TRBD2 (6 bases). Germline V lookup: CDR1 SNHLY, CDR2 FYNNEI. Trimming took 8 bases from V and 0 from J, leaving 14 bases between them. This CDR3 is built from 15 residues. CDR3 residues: CASPGTRDSYNEQFF. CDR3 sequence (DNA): TGTGCCAGCCCAGGGACTCGGGACTCCTACAATGAGCAGTTCTTC.

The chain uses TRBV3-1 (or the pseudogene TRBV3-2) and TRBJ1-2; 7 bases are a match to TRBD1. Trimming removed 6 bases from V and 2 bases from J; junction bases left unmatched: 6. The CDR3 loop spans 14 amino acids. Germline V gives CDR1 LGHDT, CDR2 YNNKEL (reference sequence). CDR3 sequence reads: CASRQTQGNYGYTF. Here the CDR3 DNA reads TGTGCCAGCAGACAAACACAGGGGAACTATGGCTACACCTTC.

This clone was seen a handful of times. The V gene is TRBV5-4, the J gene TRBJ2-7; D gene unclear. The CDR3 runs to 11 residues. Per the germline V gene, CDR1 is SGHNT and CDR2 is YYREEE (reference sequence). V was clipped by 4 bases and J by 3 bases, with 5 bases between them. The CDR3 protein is CASSHGYEQYF. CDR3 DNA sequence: TGTGCCAGCAGCCACGGCTACGAGCAGTACTTC.

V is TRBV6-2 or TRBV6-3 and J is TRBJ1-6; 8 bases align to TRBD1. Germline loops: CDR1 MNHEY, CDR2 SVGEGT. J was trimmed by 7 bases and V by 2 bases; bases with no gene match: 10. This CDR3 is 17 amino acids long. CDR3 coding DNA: TGTGCCAGCAGTTACCTGAGGACAGGGACGATCAATTCACCCCTCCACTTT. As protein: CASSYLRTGTINSPLHF.

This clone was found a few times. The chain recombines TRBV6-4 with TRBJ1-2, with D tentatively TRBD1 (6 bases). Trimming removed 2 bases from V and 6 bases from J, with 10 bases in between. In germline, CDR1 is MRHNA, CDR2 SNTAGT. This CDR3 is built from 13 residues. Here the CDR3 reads CASSDTRGNGYTF. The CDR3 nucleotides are TGTGCCAGCAGTGACACCAGGGGAAATGGCTACACCTTC.

The CDR3 is CASSLGQGAEKLFF. The CDR3 DNA reads as TGTGCCAGCTCACTGGGACAGGGGGCTGAAAAACTGTTTTTT. The gene calls are TRBV18 and TRBJ1-4; TRBD1 matches at 12 bases. V was clipped by 4 bases and J by 7 bases; unmatched bases: 1. Germline V gene lookup returns CDR1 KGHSH and CDR2 LQKENI. CDR3 length: 14 residues.

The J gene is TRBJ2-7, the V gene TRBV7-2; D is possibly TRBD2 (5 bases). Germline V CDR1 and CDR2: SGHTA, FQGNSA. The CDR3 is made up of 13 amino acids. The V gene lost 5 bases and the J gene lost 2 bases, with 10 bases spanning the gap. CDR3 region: CASSISGAYEQYF. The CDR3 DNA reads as TGTGCCAGCAGCATTTCCGGGGCCTACGAGCAGTACTTC.

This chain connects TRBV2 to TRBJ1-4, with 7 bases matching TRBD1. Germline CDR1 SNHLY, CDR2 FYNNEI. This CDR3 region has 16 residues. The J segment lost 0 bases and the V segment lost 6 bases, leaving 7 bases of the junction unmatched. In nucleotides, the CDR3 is TGTGCCAGCAGCCACCAACAGGGGACAACTAATGAAAAACTGTTTTTT. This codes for CASSHQQGTTNEKLFF. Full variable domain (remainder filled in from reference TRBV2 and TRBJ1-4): EPEVTQTPSHQVTQMGQEVILRCVPISNHLYFYWYRQILGQKVEFLVSFYNNEISEKSEIFDDQFSVERPDGSNFTLKIRSTKLEDSAMYFCASSHQQGTTNEKLFFGSGTQLSVL.

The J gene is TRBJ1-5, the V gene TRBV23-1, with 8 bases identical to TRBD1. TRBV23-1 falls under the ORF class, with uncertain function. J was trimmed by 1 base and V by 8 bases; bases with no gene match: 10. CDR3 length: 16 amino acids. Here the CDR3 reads CASGQRGTGSNQPQHF. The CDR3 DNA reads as TGCGCCAGCGGACAAAGAGGGACAGGCAGCAATCAGCCCCAGCATTTT.

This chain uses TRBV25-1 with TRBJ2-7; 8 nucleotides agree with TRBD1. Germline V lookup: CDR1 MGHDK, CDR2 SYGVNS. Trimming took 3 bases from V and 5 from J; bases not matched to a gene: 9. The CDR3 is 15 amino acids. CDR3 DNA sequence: TGTGCCAGCAGTGAGGTCGCAGGGGGCCTGAACGAGCAGTACTTC. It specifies CASSEVAGGLNEQYF.

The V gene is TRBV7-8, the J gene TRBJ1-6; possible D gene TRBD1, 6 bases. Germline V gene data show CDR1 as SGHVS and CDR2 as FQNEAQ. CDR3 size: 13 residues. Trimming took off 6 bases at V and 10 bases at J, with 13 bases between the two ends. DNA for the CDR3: TGTGCCAGCAGTCAGAGGGGGGGCTCACCCCTCCACTTT. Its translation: CASSQRGGSPLHF.

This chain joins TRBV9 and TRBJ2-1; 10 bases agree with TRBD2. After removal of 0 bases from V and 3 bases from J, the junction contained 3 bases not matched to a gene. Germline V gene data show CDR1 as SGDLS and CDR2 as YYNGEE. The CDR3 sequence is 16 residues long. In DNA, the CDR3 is TGTGCCAGCAGCGTAGGTACTAGCGGGATCTACAATGAGCAGTTCTTC. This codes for CASSVGTSGIYNEQFF. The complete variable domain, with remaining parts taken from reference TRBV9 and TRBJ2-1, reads DSGVTQTPKHLITATGQRVTLRCSPRSGDLSVYWYQQSLDQGLQFLIQYYNGEERAKGNILERFSAQQFPDLHSELNLSSLELGDSALYFCASSVGTSGIYNEQFFGPGTRLTVL.